This is a list of T cell receptor beta chains from one sample in a study of T cells in tuberculosis. The assay was immunoSEQ multiplex PCR, and TCRdb's table has in-frame clones only and misses some. The table shows tens of thousands of clones, with roughly 90% occurring only once. The sequenced sample consisted of PBMCs. These receptors came from a donor aged 10 to 29 with latent tuberculosis or without tuberculosis infection. Both conserved end residues are part of each CDR3. D genes are given only for firm matches. Expanded clones get a size class; other rows say once, few or many, or leave the size out.

d_gene: NA; j_gene: TRBJ1-5; abundance: few; len: 16; v_gene: TRBV5-6; CDR3aa: CASSNGEGRASQPQHF; CDR3nt: TGTGCCAGCAGCAACGGAGAGGGGAGGGCCTCTCAGCCCCAGCATTTT
d_gene: TRBD1; j_gene: TRBJ2-7; abundance: NA; len: 14; v_gene: TRBV19; CDR3aa: CASSNRDRGYEQYF; CDR3nt: TGTGCCAGTAGTAACCGGGACAGGGGTTACGAGCAGTACTTC
d_gene: TRBD1; j_gene: TRBJ2-7; abundance: NA; len: 14; v_gene: TRBV5-1; CDR3aa: CATTQTGVMDEQYF; CDR3nt: TGCGCCACCACACAGACAGGGGTAATGGACGAGCAGTACTTC
d_gene: TRBD2; j_gene: TRBJ2-2; abundance: NA; len: 19; v_gene: TRBV19; CDR3aa: CASSPFWTSGSPSTGELFF; CDR3nt: TGTGCCAGTAGCCCTTTTTGGACTAGCGGGAGTCCCAGCACCGGGGAGCTGTTTTTT
d_gene: NA; j_gene: TRBJ1-2; abundance: NA; len: 16; v_gene: TRBV4-3; CDR3aa: CASSQDSPGGGYGYTF; CDR3nt: TGCGCCAGCAGCCAAGACTCTCCCGGGGGGGGCTATGGCTACACCTTC
d_gene: NA; j_gene: TRBJ2-3; abundance: NA; len: 11; v_gene: TRBV2; CDR3aa: CASSERDTQYF; CDR3nt: TGTGCCAGCAGTGAGCGTGATACGCAGTATTTT
d_gene: NA; j_gene: TRBJ2-7; abundance: NA; len: 15; v_gene: TRBV9; CDR3aa: CASSGGGVFPYEQYF; CDR3nt: TGTGCCAGCAGCGGGGGCGGGGTTTTTCCCTACGAGCAGTACTTC
d_gene: TRBD2; j_gene: TRBJ2-7; abundance: NA; len: 14; v_gene: TRBV7-2; CDR3aa: CASSPSGSRYEQYF; CDR3nt: TGTGCCAGCAGCCCAAGCGGGAGTAGGTACGAGCAGTACTTC
d_gene: NA; j_gene: TRBJ1-5; abundance: NA; len: 13; v_gene: TRBV5-1; CDR3aa: CASSRTGNQPQHF; CDR3nt: TGCGCCAGCAGCCGGACAGGCAATCAGCCCCAGCATTTT
d_gene: NA; j_gene: TRBJ1-6; abundance: few; len: 13; v_gene: TRBV18; CDR3aa: CASSPSDTRPLHF; CDR3nt: TGTGCCAGCTCACCCTCTGATACTCGACCCCTCCACTTT
d_gene: NA; j_gene: TRBJ2-1; abundance: NA; len: 17; v_gene: TRBV7-2; CDR3aa: CASSSPSGRPINDEQFF; CDR3nt: TGTGCCAGCAGCTCTCCCTCAGGCCGACCCATTAATGATGAGCAGTTCTTC
d_gene: TRBD2; j_gene: TRBJ2-2; abundance: NA; len: 18; v_gene: TRBV4-3; CDR3aa: CASSQVQTGGANTGELFF; CDR3nt: TGCGCCAGCAGCCAAGTGCAGACGGGGGGAGCGAACACCGGGGAGCTGTTTTTT
d_gene: NA; j_gene: TRBJ2-1; abundance: NA; len: 16; v_gene: TRBV7-9; CDR3aa: CASSPAGGIAYNEQFF; CDR3nt: TGTGCCAGCAGCCCAGCTGGGGGGATAGCCTACAATGAGCAGTTCTTC
d_gene: TRBD2; j_gene: TRBJ2-3; abundance: NA; len: 15; v_gene: TRBV11-2; CDR3aa: CASRVPGLAYDTQYF; CDR3nt: TGTGCCAGCAGAGTGCCGGGACTAGCGTATGATACGCAGTATTTT
d_gene: TRBD2; j_gene: TRBJ2-7; abundance: once; len: 15; v_gene: TRBV29-1; CDR3aa: CSVEDPGGSSYEQYF; CDR3nt: TGCAGCGTTGAAGATCCCGGGGGGAGCTCCTACGAGCAGTACTTC
d_gene: NA; j_gene: TRBJ1-5; abundance: NA; len: 15; v_gene: TRBV6-5; CDR3aa: CASSPQGQLNQPQHF; CDR3nt: TGTGCCAGCAGTCCACAGGGCCAACTCAATCAGCCCCAGCATTTT
d_gene: TRBD1; j_gene: TRBJ1-2; abundance: NA; len: 16; v_gene: TRBV2; CDR3aa: CASSEALSGQPYGYTF; CDR3nt: TGTGCCAGCAGTGAAGCCCTGTCGGGACAGCCCTATGGCTACACCTTC
d_gene: TRBD2; j_gene: TRBJ2-1; abundance: NA; len: 15; v_gene: TRBV19; CDR3aa: CASSIVGLAGNEQFF; CDR3nt: TGTGCCAGTAGTATAGTGGGACTAGCTGGTAATGAGCAGTTCTTC
d_gene: TRBD1; j_gene: TRBJ2-7; abundance: NA; len: 14; v_gene: TRBV28; CDR3aa: CASSLVGGRYEQYF; CDR3nt: TGTGCCAGCAGTTTAGTAGGGGGCAGGTACGAGCAGTACTTC
d_gene: TRBD1; j_gene: TRBJ2-3; abundance: NA; len: 15; v_gene: TRBV6-1; CDR3aa: CASNDRQGLADTQYF; CDR3nt: TGTGCCAGCAACGATAGACAGGGTTTAGCAGATACGCAGTATTTT
d_gene: NA; j_gene: TRBJ2-5; abundance: once; len: 17; v_gene: TRBV5-4; CDR3aa: CASSSTGGAGYQETQYF; CDR3nt: TGTGCCAGCAGCTCGACCGGGGGAGCGGGTTACCAAGAGACCCAGTACTTC
d_gene: TRBD1; j_gene: TRBJ2-1; abundance: NA; len: 19; v_gene: TRBV7-8; CDR3aa: CASSLAGAGDSRFYNEQFF; CDR3nt: TGTGCCAGCAGCTTAGCGGGTGCCGGGGACAGCAGATTCTACAATGAGCAGTTCTTC
d_gene: TRBD1; j_gene: TRBJ2-7; abundance: NA; len: 18; v_gene: TRBV4-1; CDR3aa: CASSQGVFGQGGFLEQYF; CDR3nt: TGCGCCAGCAGCCAGGGAGTTTTCGGACAGGGGGGTTTTCTCGAGCAGTACTTC
d_gene: TRBD1; j_gene: TRBJ1-6; abundance: NA; len: 13; v_gene: TRBV18; CDR3aa: CASSPDRDSPLHF; CDR3nt: TGTGCCAGCTCACCCGACAGGGACTCACCCCTCCACTTT
d_gene: TRBD1; j_gene: TRBJ2-7; abundance: NA; len: 15; v_gene: TRBV4-1; CDR3aa: CASSQQQGGLYEQYF; CDR3nt: TGCGCCAGCAGCCAACAGCAAGGGGGCCTCTACGAGCAGTACTTC
d_gene: NA; j_gene: TRBJ2-3; abundance: once; len: 15; v_gene: TRBV6-5; CDR3aa: CASSLGARGTDTQYF; CDR3nt: TGTGCCAGCAGTCTGGGGGCCAGGGGAACAGATACGCAGTATTTT
d_gene: TRBD1; j_gene: TRBJ1-4; abundance: NA; len: 15; v_gene: TRBV6-5; CDR3aa: CASSPAGGTSEKLFF; CDR3nt: TGTGCCAGCAGTCCGGCAGGGGGAACAAGTGAAAAACTGTTTTTT
d_gene: TRBD2; j_gene: TRBJ2-3; abundance: NA; len: 17; v_gene: TRBV7-8; CDR3aa: CASSSLAGGVLSGTQYF; CDR3nt: TGTGCCAGCAGCTCACTAGCGGGGGGGGTCTTGTCGGGTACGCAGTATTTT
d_gene: NA; j_gene: TRBJ2-1; abundance: once; len: 15; v_gene: TRBV5-1; CDR3aa: CASSLAGVPYNEQFF; CDR3nt: TGCGCCAGCAGCTTGGCCGGGGTTCCCTACAATGAGCAGTTCTTC
d_gene: TRBD2; j_gene: TRBJ2-3; abundance: NA; len: 17; v_gene: TRBV4-2; CDR3aa: CASSQASSGIRGDTQYF; CDR3nt: TGTGCCAGCAGCCAAGCGTCTAGCGGAATACGAGGGGATACGCAGTATTTT
d_gene: NA; j_gene: TRBJ2-3; abundance: NA; len: 14; v_gene: TRBV5-1; CDR3aa: CASSIGSGRDTQYF; CDR3nt: TGCGCCAGCAGCATCGGATCGGGGAGGGATACGCAGTATTTT
d_gene: NA; j_gene: TRBJ2-2; abundance: NA; len: 18; v_gene: TRBV4-3; CDR3aa: CASSPRAVPGVNTGELFF; CDR3nt: TGCGCCAGCAGCCCCCGAGCGGTCCCGGGGGTAAACACCGGGGAGCTGTTTTTT
d_gene: NA; j_gene: TRBJ1-5; abundance: once; len: 18; v_gene: TRBV6-1; CDR3aa: CASSEAFIRAPSNQPQHF; CDR3nt: TGTGCCAGCAGTGAAGCGTTTATCCGAGCCCCCAGCAATCAGCCCCAGCATTTT
d_gene: NA; j_gene: TRBJ2-7; abundance: NA; len: 15; v_gene: TRBV25-1; CDR3aa: CASSDPTGITYEQYF; CDR3nt: TGTGCCAGCAGTGATCCCACAGGGATAACCTACGAGCAGTACTTC
d_gene: TRBD2; j_gene: TRBJ2-3; abundance: NA; len: 16; v_gene: TRBV27; CDR3aa: CASSSLAGGRPDTQYF; CDR3nt: TGTGCCAGCAGTTCCTTAGCGGGGGGACGGCCAGATACGCAGTATTTT
d_gene: TRBD1; j_gene: TRBJ2-7; abundance: NA; len: 14; v_gene: TRBV7-9; CDR3aa: CASSLRQGANEQYF; CDR3nt: TGTGCCAGCAGCTTACGACAGGGGGCTAACGAGCAGTACTTC
d_gene: NA; j_gene: TRBJ1-2; abundance: few; len: 16; v_gene: TRBV27; CDR3aa: CASSFIGGTTRYGYTF; CDR3nt: TGTGCCAGCAGTTTCATCGGGGGGACAACCCGCTATGGCTACACCTTC
d_gene: NA; j_gene: TRBJ1-4; abundance: NA; len: 13; v_gene: TRBV19; CDR3aa: CASSIRSSGKLFF; CDR3nt: TGTGCCAGTAGTATTCGGAGCTCGGGAAAACTGTTTTTT
d_gene: TRBD2; j_gene: TRBJ2-1; abundance: NA; len: 14; v_gene: TRBV10-3; CDR3aa: CAISGLAVPNEQFF; CDR3nt: TGTGCCATCAGTGGACTAGCGGTACCAAATGAGCAGTTCTTC
d_gene: NA; j_gene: TRBJ1-3; abundance: once; len: 15; v_gene: TRBV27; CDR3aa: CASSPTAAGGNTIYF; CDR3nt: TGTGCCAGCAGTCCGACGGCTGCGGGAGGAAACACCATATATTTT
d_gene: TRBD2; j_gene: TRBJ2-3; abundance: once; len: 16; v_gene: TRBV4-3; CDR3aa: CASSQGGLAVTDTQYF; CDR3nt: TGCGCCAGCAGCCAAGGTGGACTAGCGGTCACAGATACGCAGTATTTT
d_gene: NA; j_gene: TRBJ2-7; abundance: few; len: 14; v_gene: TRBV28; CDR3aa: CASSPFPNGYEQYF; CDR3nt: TGTGCCAGCAGTCCGTTCCCCAACGGCTACGAGCAGTACTTC
d_gene: NA; j_gene: TRBJ2-7; abundance: NA; len: 13; v_gene: TRBV27; CDR3aa: CASSSGSSYEQYF; CDR3nt: TGTGCCAGCAGTTCCGGGAGCTCCTACGAGCAGTACTTC
d_gene: TRBD1; j_gene: TRBJ2-5; abundance: once; len: 15; v_gene: TRBV7-2; CDR3aa: CASSRGTGLQETQYF; CDR3nt: TGTGCCAGCAGCCGGGGGACAGGCCTACAAGAGACCCAGTACTTC
d_gene: TRBD2; j_gene: TRBJ2-7; abundance: few; len: 16; v_gene: TRBV29-1; CDR3aa: CSVKNPTTSGSREQYF; CDR3nt: TGCAGCGTTAAGAACCCGACAACTAGCGGGAGTCGCGAGCAGTACTTC
d_gene: NA; j_gene: TRBJ2-7; abundance: few; len: 14; v_gene: TRBV2; CDR3aa: CASTATTSSYEQYF; CDR3nt: TGTGCCAGCACGGCCACGACTAGCTCCTACGAGCAGTACTTC
d_gene: NA; j_gene: TRBJ1-2; abundance: NA; len: 15; v_gene: TRBV7-9; CDR3aa: CASSPDTGYYYGYTF; CDR3nt: TGTGCCAGCAGCCCCGATACCGGGTACTATTATGGCTACACCTTC
d_gene: NA; j_gene: TRBJ2-7; abundance: few; len: 15; v_gene: TRBV19; CDR3aa: CASSPYTQGLYEQYF; CDR3nt: TGTGCCAGTAGTCCGTACACCCAGGGGCTCTACGAGCAGTACTTC
d_gene: TRBD2; j_gene: TRBJ2-7; abundance: NA; len: 15; v_gene: TRBV28; CDR3aa: CASSPPAGGSYEQYF; CDR3nt: TGTGCCAGCAGTCCCCCAGCGGGAGGCTCCTACGAGCAGTACTTC
d_gene: NA; j_gene: TRBJ2-1; abundance: NA; len: 10; v_gene: TRBV7-9; CDR3aa: CAAGNNEQFF; CDR3nt: TGTGCCGCAGGGAACAATGAGCAGTTCTTC
d_gene: TRBD2; j_gene: TRBJ2-1; abundance: NA; len: 18; v_gene: TRBV5-1; CDR3aa: CASSLPGLAGATYNEQFF; CDR3nt: TGCGCCAGCAGCTTGCCTGGACTAGCGGGAGCCACCTACAATGAGCAGTTCTTC
d_gene: NA; j_gene: TRBJ1-1; abundance: NA; len: 14; v_gene: TRBV14; CDR3aa: CASSHGWEGTEAFF; CDR3nt: TGTGCCAGCAGCCATGGGTGGGAGGGCACTGAAGCTTTCTTT
d_gene: TRBD1; j_gene: TRBJ1-2; abundance: NA; len: 14; v_gene: TRBV5-6; CDR3aa: CASSLTGGLYGYTF; CDR3nt: TGTGCCAGCAGCTTGACAGGGGGACTCTATGGCTACACCTTC